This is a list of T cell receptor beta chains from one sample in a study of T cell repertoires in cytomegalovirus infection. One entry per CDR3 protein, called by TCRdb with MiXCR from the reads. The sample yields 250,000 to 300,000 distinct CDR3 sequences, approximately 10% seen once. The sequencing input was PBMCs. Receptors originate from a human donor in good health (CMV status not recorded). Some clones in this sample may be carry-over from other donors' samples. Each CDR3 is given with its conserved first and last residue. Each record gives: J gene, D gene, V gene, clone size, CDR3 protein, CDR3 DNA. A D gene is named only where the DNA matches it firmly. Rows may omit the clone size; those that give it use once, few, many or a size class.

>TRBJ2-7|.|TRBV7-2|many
CASSPQGLGGAGEQYF
TGTGCCAGCAGCCCCCAAGGGTTGGGGGGGGCGGGTGAGCAGTACTTC
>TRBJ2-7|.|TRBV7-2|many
CASSPRGLPYEQYF
TGTGCCAGCAGCCCCCGGGGTCTACCCTACGAGCAGTACTTC
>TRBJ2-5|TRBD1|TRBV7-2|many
CASSLALGQGTQETQYF
TGTGCCAGCAGCTTAGCCCTGGGACAGGGGACCCAAGAGACCCAGTACTTC
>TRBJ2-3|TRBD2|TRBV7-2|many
CATSGGARDTQYF
TGTGCCACCAGCGGGGGGGCTAGGGATACGCAGTATTTT
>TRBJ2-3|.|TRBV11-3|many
CASSLEPGHSGDTQYF
TGTGCCAGCAGCTTAGAGCCAGGGCACTCGGGAGATACGCAGTATTTT
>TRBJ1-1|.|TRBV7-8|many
CASSSFMNTEAFF
TGTGCCAGCAGCAGCTTCATGAACACTGAAGCTTTCTTT
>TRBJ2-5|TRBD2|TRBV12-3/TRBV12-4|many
CASSFLAGGTYQETQYF
TGTGCCAGCAGTTTCCTAGCGGGGGGGACTTACCAAGAGACCCAGTACTTC
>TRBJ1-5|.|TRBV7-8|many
CASSVDQSNSNQPQHF
TGTGCCAGCAGTGTAGATCAGTCCAATAGCAATCAGCCCCAGCATTTT
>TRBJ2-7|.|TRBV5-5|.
CASSRGATGATYEQYF
TGTGCCAGCAGCCGGGGGGCGACAGGGGCCACCTACGAGCAGTACTTC
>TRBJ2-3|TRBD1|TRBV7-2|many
CASSPGGWGQGGLITDTQYF
TGTGCCAGCAGCCCCGGAGGTTGGGGACAGGGAGGACTTATCACAGATACGCAGTATTTT
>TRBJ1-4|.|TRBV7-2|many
CASRRGEKLFF
TGTGCCAGCCGCCGGGGTGAAAAACTGTTTTTT
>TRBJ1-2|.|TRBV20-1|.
CSASWAINYGYTF
TGCAGTGCTAGTTGGGCTATAAACTATGGCTACACCTTC
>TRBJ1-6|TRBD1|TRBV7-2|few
CATQGQGNNSPLHF
TGTGCCACCCAGGGACAGGGGAATAATTCACCCCTCCACTTT
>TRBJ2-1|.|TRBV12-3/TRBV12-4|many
CASSLLSLSYNEQFF
TGTGCCAGCAGTTTACTATCCCTCTCCTACAATGAGCAGTTCTTC
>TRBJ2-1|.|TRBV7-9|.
CASSLQGIIGAEQFF
TGTGCCAGCAGCTTACAGGGGATTATCGGCGCTGAGCAGTTCTTC
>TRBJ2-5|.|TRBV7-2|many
CASSFQAWAQETQYF
TGTGCCAGCAGCTTTCAAGCATGGGCCCAAGAGACCCAGTACTTC
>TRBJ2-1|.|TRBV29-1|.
CSVGTLRGRSSYNEQFF
TGCAGCGTTGGGACGCTCCGTGGTCGGAGCTCCTACAATGAGCAGTTCTTC
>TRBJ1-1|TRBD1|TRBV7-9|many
CASSSRGPTEAFF
TGTGCCAGCAGCTCCAGGGGGCCCACTGAAGCTTTCTTT
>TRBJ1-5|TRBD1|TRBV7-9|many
CASSSPWGQGASGNQPQHF
TGTGCCAGCAGCTCCCCTTGGGGTCAGGGGGCCAGCGGCAATCAGCCCCAGCATTTT
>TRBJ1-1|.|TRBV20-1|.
CSAEGLQNTEAFF
TGCAGTGCCGAAGGCCTACAAAACACTGAAGCTTTCTTT
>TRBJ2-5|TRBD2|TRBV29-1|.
CSVVPLAGIKETQYF
TGCAGCGTTGTACCCTTAGCGGGGATCAAAGAGACCCAGTACTTC
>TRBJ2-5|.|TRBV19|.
CASSPGGSGMRETQYF
TGTGCCAGTAGCCCCGGTGGTAGCGGCATGAGAGAGACCCAGTACTTC
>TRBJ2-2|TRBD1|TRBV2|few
CARNRQGGGTGELFF
TGTGCCAGGAACCGACAGGGTGGAGGTACCGGGGAGCTGTTTTTT
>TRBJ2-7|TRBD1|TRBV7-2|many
CASSSGQGRGYEQYF
TGTGCCAGCAGTTCCGGACAGGGAAGGGGTTACGAGCAGTACTTC
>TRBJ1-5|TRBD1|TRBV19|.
CASNSRGADRGLTQGNQPQHF
TGTGCCAGCAATTCCCGGGGGGCCGACAGGGGACTTACTCAGGGCAATCAGCCCCAGCATTTT
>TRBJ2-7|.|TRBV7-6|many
CASSLNAEYEQYF
TGTGCCAGCAGCTTAAACGCGGAGTACGAGCAGTACTTC
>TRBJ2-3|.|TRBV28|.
CASSLTAGRDTQYF
TGTGCCAGCAGTTTAACGGCTGGGCGAGATACGCAGTATTTT
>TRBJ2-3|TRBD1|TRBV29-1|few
CSALVTGAPDTQYF
TGCAGCGCTTTGGTGACAGGGGCCCCAGATACGCAGTATTTT
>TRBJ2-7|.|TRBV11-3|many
CASSLMRTYEQYF
TGTGCCAGCAGCTTAATGAGGACGTACGAGCAGTACTTC
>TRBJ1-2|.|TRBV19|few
CASSRPKGLMRGYTF
TGTGCCAGTAGCCGCCCCAAGGGCCTAATGAGGGGCTACACCTTC
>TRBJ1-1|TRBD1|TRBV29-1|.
CSVTAGTANSEAFF
TGCAGCGTTACTGCCGGGACAGCTAACAGTGAAGCTTTCTTT
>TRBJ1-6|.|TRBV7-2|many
CASSLGLGAINSPLHF
TGTGCCAGCAGCTTAGGATTGGGGGCGATTAATTCACCCCTCCACTTT
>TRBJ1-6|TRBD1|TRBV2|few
CASSDLETGAGSPLHF
TGTGCCAGCAGTGACCTGGAGACAGGGGCGGGTTCACCCCTCCACTTT
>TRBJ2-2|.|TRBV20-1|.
CSAPKGGIITGELFF
TGCAGTGCTCCTAAAGGGGGTATAATCACCGGGGAGCTGTTTTTT
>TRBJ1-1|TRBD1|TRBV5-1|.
CASSWGQDSNTEAFF
TGCGCCAGCAGCTGGGGACAGGACTCGAACACTGAAGCTTTCTTT
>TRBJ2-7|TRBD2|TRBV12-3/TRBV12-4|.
CASSAGGPGGFHEQYF
TGTGCCAGCAGTGCGGGGGGGCCCGGGGGGTTTCACGAGCAGTACTTC
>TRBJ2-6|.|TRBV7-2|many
CASSLLGALGGYGSGANVLTF
TGTGCCAGCAGCCTCCTTGGTGCCCTGGGCGGGTACGGCTCTGGGGCCAACGTCCTGACTTTC
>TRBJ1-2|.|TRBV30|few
CAWRSPTGGYTF
TGTGCCTGGAGGAGTCCAACCGGTGGCTACACCTTC
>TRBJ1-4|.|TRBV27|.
CASSFEASATNEKLFF
TGTGCCAGCAGTTTTGAAGCCTCCGCAACTAATGAAAAACTGTTTTTT
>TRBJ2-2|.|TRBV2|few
CASGRGGSNTGELFF
TGTGCCAGCGGGCGAGGGGGGTCTAACACCGGGGAGCTGTTTTTT
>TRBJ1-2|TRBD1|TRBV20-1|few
CSAGTRTGREGYTF
TGCAGTGCCGGAACGCGGACAGGGAGGGAGGGCTACACCTTC
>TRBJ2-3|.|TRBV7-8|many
CASSLRGAPTDTQYF
TGTGCCAGCAGCCTGAGGGGGGCCCCCACAGATACGCAGTATTTT
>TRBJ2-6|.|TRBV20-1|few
CSAWGREQSGANVLTF
TGCAGTGCCTGGGGCAGGGAACAGTCTGGGGCCAACGTCCTGACTTTC
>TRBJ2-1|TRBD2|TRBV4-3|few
CASSQRLAGASYNEQFF
TGCGCCAGCAGCCAAAGATTAGCGGGAGCCTCCTACAATGAGCAGTTCTTC
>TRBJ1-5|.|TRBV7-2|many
CASSPWSPGTYSNQPQHF
TGTGCCAGCAGCCCATGGTCCCCAGGGACCTATAGCAATCAGCCCCAGCATTTT
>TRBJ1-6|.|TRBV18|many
CASSPEGWRGSPLHF
TGTGCCAGCTCACCAGAAGGGTGGAGGGGGTCACCCCTCCACTTT
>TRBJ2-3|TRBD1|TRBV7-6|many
CASSFDRVTQYF
TGTGCCAGCAGCTTCGACAGGGTGACGCAGTATTTT
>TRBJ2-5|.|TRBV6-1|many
CASSEFLQETQYF
TGTGCCAGCAGTGAATTTTTACAAGAGACCCAGTACTTC
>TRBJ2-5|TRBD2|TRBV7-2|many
CASSLGSAGGPQETQYF
TGTGCCAGCAGCTTAGGATCAGCGGGGGGGCCCCAAGAGACCCAGTACTTC
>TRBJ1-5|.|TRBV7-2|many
CASTLDSSNQPQHF
TGTGCCAGCACCCTCGACTCTAGCAATCAGCCCCAGCATTTT
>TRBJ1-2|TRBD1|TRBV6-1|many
CASSEEAGGNYGYTF
TGTGCCAGCAGTGAAGAGGCAGGGGGCAACTATGGCTACACCTTC
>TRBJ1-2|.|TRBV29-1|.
CSVASGSTYGYTF
TGCAGCGTTGCATCGGGTTCGACGTATGGCTACACCTTC
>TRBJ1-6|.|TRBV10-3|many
CAIRVGGLDSPLHF
TGTGCCATCAGGGTGGGGGGGCTGGATTCACCCCTCCACTTT
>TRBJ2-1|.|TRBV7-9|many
CASSLSETSYNEQFF
TGTGCCAGCAGCTTAAGTGAGACTAGCTACAATGAGCAGTTCTTC